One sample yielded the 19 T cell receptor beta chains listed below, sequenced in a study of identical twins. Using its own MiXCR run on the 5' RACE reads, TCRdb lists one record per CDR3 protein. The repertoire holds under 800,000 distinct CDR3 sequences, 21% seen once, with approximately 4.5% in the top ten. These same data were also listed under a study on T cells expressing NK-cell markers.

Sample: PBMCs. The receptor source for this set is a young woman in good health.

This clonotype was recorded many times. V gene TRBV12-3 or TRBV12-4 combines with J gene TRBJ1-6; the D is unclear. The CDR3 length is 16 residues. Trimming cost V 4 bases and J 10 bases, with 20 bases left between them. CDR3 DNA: TGTGCCAGCAGTTCCCCGGCGGGTGGAGGGTGGTCACCCCTCCACTTT. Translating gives CASSSPAGGGWSPLHF.

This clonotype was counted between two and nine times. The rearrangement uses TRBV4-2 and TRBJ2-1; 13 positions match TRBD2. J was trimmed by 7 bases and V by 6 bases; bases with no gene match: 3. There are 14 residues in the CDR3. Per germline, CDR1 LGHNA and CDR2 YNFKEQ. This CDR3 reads CASRGLAGENEQFF. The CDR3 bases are TGTGCCAGCAGAGGACTAGCGGGAGAAAATGAGCAGTTCTTC.

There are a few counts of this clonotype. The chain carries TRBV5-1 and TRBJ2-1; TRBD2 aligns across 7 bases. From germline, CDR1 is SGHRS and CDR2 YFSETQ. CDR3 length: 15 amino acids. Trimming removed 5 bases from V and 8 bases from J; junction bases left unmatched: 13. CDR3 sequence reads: CASRGISGRTHEQFF. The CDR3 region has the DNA TGCGCCAGCAGGGGCATTAGCGGGCGGACCCATGAGCAGTTCTTC.

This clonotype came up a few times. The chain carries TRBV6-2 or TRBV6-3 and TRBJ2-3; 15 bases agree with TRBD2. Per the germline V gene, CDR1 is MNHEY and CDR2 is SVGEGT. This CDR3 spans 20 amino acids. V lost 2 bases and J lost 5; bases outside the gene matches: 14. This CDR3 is CASSYRPPGLAGGRGDTQYF. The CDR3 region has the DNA TGTGCCAGCAGTTACCGCCCCCCGGGACTAGCGGGAGGACGGGGAGATACGCAGTATTTT.

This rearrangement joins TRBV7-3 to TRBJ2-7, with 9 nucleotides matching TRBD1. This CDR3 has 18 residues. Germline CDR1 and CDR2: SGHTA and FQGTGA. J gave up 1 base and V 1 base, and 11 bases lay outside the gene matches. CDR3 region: CASSLSSSGTGISYEQYF. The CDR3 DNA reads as TGTGCCAGCAGCTTAAGTAGCAGTGGGACAGGGATTTCCTACGAGCAGTACTTC.

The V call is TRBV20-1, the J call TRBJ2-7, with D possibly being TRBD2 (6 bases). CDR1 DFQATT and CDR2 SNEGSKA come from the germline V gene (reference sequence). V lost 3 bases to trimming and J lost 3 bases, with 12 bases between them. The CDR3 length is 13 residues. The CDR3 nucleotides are TGCAGTGCTAGGACTAGTGGTAACTACGAGCAGTACTTC. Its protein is CSARTSGNYEQYF.

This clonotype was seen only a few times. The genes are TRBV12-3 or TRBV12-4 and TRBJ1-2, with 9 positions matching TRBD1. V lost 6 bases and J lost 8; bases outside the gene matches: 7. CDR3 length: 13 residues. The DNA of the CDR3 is TGTGCCAGCAGAGGACAGGGGTTGGACGGCTACACCTTC. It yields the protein CASRGQGLDGYTF.

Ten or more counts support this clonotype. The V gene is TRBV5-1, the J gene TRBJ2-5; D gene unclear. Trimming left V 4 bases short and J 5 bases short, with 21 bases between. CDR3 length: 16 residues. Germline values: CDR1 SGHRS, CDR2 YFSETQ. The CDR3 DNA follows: TGCGCCAGCAGCGAAGGAGCCTCCCCGATTGCGGAGACCCAGTACTTC. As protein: CASSEGASPIAETQYF.

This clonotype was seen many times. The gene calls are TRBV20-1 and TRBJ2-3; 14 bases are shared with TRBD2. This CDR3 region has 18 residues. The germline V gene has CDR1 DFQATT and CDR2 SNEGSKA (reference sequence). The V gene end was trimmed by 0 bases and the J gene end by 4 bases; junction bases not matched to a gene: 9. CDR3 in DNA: TGCAGTGCTAGAGATAGGGGTCGACTAGCGGGGGGGTCAGATACGCAGTATTTT. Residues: CSARDRGRLAGGSDTQYF.

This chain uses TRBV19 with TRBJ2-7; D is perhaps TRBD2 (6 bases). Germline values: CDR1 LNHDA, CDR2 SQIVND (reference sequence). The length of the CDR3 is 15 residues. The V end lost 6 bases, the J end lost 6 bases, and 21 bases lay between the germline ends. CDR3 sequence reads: CASSRVGSAGLEQYF. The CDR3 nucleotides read TGTGCCAGTAGCCGGGTTGGTTCGGCGGGACTCGAGCAGTACTTC.

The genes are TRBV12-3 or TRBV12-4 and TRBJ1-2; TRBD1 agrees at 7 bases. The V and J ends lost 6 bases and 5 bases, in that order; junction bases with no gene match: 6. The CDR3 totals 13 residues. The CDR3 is CASSNDRAYGYTF. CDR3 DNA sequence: TGTGCCAGCAGCAACGACAGGGCTTATGGCTACACCTTC.

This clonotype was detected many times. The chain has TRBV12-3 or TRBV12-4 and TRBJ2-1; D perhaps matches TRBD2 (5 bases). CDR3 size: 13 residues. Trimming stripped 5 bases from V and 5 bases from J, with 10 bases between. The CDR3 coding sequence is TGTGCCAGCAGTGGACTGGGAAACAATGAGCAGTTCTTC. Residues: CASSGLGNNEQFF.

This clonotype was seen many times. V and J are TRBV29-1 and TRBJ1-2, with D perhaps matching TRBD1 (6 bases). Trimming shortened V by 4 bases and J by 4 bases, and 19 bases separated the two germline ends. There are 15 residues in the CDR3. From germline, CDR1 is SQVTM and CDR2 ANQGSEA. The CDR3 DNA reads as TGCAGCGTTGGGGCGGTCTGGACAGAGACCTATGGCTACACCTTC. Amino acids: CSVGAVWTETYGYTF. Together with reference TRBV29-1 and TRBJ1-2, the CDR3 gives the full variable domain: SAVISQKPSRDICQRGTSLTIQCQVDSQVTMMFWYRQQPGQSLTLIATANQGSEATYESGFVIDKFPISRPNLTFSTLTVSNMSPEDSSIYLCSVGAVWTETYGYTFGSGTRLTVV.

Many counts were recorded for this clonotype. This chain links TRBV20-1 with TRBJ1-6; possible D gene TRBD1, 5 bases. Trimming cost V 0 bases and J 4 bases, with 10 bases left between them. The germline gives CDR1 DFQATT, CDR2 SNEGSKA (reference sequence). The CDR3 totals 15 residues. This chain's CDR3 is CSARDHGTYNSPLHF. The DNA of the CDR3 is TGCAGTGCTAGAGATCACGGGACGTATAATTCACCCCTCCACTTT.

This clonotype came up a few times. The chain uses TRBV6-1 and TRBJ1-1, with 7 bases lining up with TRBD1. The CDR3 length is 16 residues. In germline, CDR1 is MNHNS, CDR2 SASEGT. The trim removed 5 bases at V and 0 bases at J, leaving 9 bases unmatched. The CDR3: CASSRWTGMMNTEAFF. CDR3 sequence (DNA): TGTGCCAGCAGTAGATGGACAGGAATGATGAACACTGAAGCTTTCTTT.

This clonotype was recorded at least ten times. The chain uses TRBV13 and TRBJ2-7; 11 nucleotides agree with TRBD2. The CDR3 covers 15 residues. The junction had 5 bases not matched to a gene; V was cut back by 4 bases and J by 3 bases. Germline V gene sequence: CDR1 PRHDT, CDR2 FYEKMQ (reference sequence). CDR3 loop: CASSSRLAGSYEQYF. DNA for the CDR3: TGTGCCAGCAGCTCCAGACTAGCGGGAAGCTACGAGCAGTACTTC.

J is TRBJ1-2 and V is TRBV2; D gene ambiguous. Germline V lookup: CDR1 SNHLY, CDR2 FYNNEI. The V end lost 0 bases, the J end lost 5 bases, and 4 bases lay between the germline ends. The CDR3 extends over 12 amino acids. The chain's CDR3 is CASSEASYGYTF. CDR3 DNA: TGTGCCAGCAGTGAAGCTTCGTATGGCTACACCTTC.

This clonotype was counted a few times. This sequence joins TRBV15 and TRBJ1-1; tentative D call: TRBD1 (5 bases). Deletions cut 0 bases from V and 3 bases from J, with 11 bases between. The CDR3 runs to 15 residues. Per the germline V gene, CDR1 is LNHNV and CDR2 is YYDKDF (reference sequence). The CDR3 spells CATSRDGRGYTEAFF. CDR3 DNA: TGTGCCACCAGCAGAGATGGCCGGGGGTACACTGAAGCTTTCTTT.

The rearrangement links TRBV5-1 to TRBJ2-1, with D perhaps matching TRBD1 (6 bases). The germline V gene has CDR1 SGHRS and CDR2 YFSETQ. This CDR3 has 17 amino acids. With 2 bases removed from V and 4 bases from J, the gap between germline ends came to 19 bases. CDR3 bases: TGCGCCAGCAGCTTAAAAATAACAGGGTCCACTTACAATGAGCAGTTCTTC. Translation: CASSLKITGSTYNEQFF.